One sample yielded the 9 T cell receptor beta chains listed below, sequenced in a study of blood T cell repertoires in COVID-19 (dated by TCRdb to 2020 to 2022). Libraries came from the immunoSEQ multiplex PCR assay. TCRdb's version of the immuneACCESS table is confined to in-frame rearrangements and falls short of the full clone set. An unresolved V gene accounts for under half of the shortfall where checked; the remainder is of unknown origin. Within this sample are roughly 140,000 clones, with around nine tenths of them counted one time only. The ten most abundant clones make up approximately 2.4% of the sample. Source material: peripheral blood. The origin of the receptors is a human donor in a cohort sampled during active COVID-19.

V and J are TRBV7-9 and TRBJ1-4, with 7 nucleotides matching TRBD1. Germline CDR1 SEHNR, CDR2 FQNEAQ (reference sequence). The CDR3 loop spans 15 amino acids. V dropped 4 bases and J dropped 7; count of bases not matched to a gene: 9. In nucleotides, the CDR3 is TGTGCCAGCAGCTCGACCGGGACAGTGGGTGAAAAACTGTTTTTT. As protein: CASSSTGTVGEKLFF.

The J gene is TRBJ2-2, the V gene TRBV28; 8 bases match TRBD2. The CDR3 consists of 15 residues. The V gene end was trimmed by 2 bases and the J gene end by 8 bases; junction bases not matched to a gene: 7. Germline V gene lookup returns CDR1 MDHEN and CDR2 SYDVKM. The CDR3 loop reads CASSLRGGGIGELFF. Here the CDR3 DNA reads TGTGCCAGCAGTTTACGAGGCGGGGGGATAGGGGAGCTGTTTTTT.

The rearrangement joins TRBV6-4 to TRBJ2-5; no clear D. CDR3 size: 17 residues. The germline V gene encodes CDR1 MRHNA and CDR2 SNTAGT. V dropped 2 bases and J dropped 0 bases, with 16 bases sitting between them. The CDR3 region has the DNA TGTGCCAGCAGTGACCAGTCTCCGACTGAGTACCAAGAGACCCAGTACTTC. Translation: CASSDQSPTEYQETQYF.

The chain is built from TRBV28 and TRBJ1-1; 10 positions match TRBD1. Germline CDR1 reads MDHEN; CDR2 reads SYDVKM. V gave up 4 bases and J gave up 6 bases; unmatched junction bases: 5. This CDR3 comprises 14 residues. The CDR3 protein is CASSSRQGAAEAFF. The DNA for the CDR3 is TGTGCCAGCAGTTCCAGACAGGGGGCGGCTGAAGCTTTCTTT. The complete variable domain, with remaining parts taken from reference TRBV28 and TRBJ1-1, reads DVKVTQSSRYLVKRTGEKVFLECVQDMDHENMFWYRQDPGLGLRLIYFSYDVKMKEKGDIPEGYSVSREKKERFSLILESASTNQTSMYLCASSSRQGAAEAFFGQGTRLTVV.

The chain recombines TRBV4-1 with TRBJ2-7, with D possibly TRBD1 on 6 matching bases. This CDR3 has 15 amino acids. In germline, CDR1 is MGHRA, CDR2 YSYEKL. V was trimmed by 1 base and J by 3 bases, leaving 13 bases between them. The CDR3 DNA is TGCGCCAGCAGCCAAGCCCACGGACAGAACTACGAGCAGTACTTC. This translates into CASSQAHGQNYEQYF.

This chain joins TRBV6-5 and TRBJ1-2, with D possibly matching TRBD1 (5 bases). The CDR3 is 12 residues long. Germline CDR1 is MNHEY and CDR2 is SVGAGI. The V gene lost 7 bases and the J gene lost 8 bases, with 14 bases spanning the gap. In DNA, the CDR3 is TGTGCCAGCACCTGGGGGGTTGGCGGCTACACCTTC. It is translated as CASTWGVGGYTF.

V and J are TRBV24-1 and TRBJ2-5; 9 bases match TRBD2. Germline values: CDR1 KGHDR, CDR2 SFDVKD. The V gene end was trimmed by 4 bases and the J gene end by 3 bases; junction bases not matched to a gene: 8. This CDR3 comprises 16 residues. As DNA, the CDR3 is TGTGCCACCAGTGAGGCTAGCGGGATATCAGAAGAGACCCAGTACTTC. Amino acids: CATSEASGISEETQYF.

The V gene is TRBV4-1, the J gene TRBJ2-3; 12 bases are a match to TRBD2. The V segment lost 1 base and the J segment 1 base; nucleotides outside the gene matches: 12. The CDR3 runs 20 residues. Germline values: CDR1 MGHRA, CDR2 YSYEKL. CDR3 bases: TGCGCCAGCAGCCAAGGCCTACTAGCGGGGGGAACTTCGGGCACAGATACGCAGTATTTT. Translated, it gives CASSQGLLAGGTSGTDTQYF.

This clone was recorded once. V usage is TRBV9 and J usage is TRBJ1-1; no definite D call. Trimming stripped 0 bases from V and 1 base from J, with 10 bases between. This CDR3 contains 15 residues. The germline V gene has CDR1 SGDLS and CDR2 YYNGEE. DNA for the CDR3: TGTGCCAGCAGCGTAGGACCAGGAACGAACACTGAAGCTTTCTTT. Amino acids: CASSVGPGTNTEAFF.